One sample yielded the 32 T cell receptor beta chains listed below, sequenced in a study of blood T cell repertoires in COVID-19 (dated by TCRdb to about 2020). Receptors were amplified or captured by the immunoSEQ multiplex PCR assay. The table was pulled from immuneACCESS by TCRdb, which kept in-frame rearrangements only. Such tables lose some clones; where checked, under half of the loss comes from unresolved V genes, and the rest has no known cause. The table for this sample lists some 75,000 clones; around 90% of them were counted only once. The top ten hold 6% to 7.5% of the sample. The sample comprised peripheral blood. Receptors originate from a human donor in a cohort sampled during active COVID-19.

CDR3 sequence reads: CASRTSSYEQYF. The CDR3 DNA is TGTGCCAGCAGAACCAGCTCCTACGAGCAGTACTTC. The chain carries TRBV28 and TRBJ2-7; D unclear. The CDR3 covers 12 residues. Germline V lookup: CDR1 MDHEN, CDR2 SYDVKM. The V end was cut by 6 bases, the J end by 0 bases, with 6 bases between.

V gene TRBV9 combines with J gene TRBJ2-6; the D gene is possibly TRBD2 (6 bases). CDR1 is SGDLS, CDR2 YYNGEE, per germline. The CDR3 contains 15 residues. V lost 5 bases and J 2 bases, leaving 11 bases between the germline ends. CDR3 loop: CASRKEGPGANVLTF. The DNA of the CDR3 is TGTGCCAGCAGGAAGGAGGGCCCTGGGGCCAACGTCCTGACTTTC. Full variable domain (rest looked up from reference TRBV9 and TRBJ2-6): DSGVTQTPKHLITATGQRVTLRCSPRSGDLSVYWYQQSLDQGLQFLIQYYNGEERAKGNILERFSAQQFPDLHSELNLSSLELGDSALYFCASRKEGPGANVLTFGAGSRLTVL.

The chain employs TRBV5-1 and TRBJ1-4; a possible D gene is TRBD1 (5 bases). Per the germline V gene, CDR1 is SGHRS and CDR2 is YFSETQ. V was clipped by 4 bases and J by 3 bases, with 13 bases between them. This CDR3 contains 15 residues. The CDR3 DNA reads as TGCGCCAGCAGCCTTACAGGCACCTCTAATGAAAAACTGTTTTTT. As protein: CASSLTGTSNEKLFF. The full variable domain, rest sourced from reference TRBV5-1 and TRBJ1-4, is KAGVTQTPRYLIKTRGQQVTLSCSPISGHRSVSWYQQTPGQGLQFLFEYFSETQRNKGNFPGRFSGRQFSNSRSEMNVSTLELGDSALYLCASSLTGTSNEKLFFGSGTQLSVL.

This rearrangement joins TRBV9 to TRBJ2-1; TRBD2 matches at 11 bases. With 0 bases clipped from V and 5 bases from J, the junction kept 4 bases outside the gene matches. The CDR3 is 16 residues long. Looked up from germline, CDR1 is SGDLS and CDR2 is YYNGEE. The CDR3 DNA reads TGTGCCAGCAGCGTAGGGGCTAGCGGGGGGCACAATGAGCAGTTCTTC. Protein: CASSVGASGGHNEQFF. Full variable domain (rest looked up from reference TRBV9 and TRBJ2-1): DSGVTQTPKHLITATGQRVTLRCSPRSGDLSVYWYQQSLDQGLQFLIQYYNGEERAKGNILERFSAQQFPDLHSELNLSSLELGDSALYFCASSVGASGGHNEQFFGPGTRLTVL.

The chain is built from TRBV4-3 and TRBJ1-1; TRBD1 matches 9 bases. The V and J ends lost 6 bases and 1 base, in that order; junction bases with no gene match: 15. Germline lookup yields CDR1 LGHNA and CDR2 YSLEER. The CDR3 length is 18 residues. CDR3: CASSKRFTGQGENTEAFF. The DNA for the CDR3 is TGCGCCAGCAGTAAAAGATTCACGGGACAGGGAGAGAACACTGAAGCTTTCTTT.

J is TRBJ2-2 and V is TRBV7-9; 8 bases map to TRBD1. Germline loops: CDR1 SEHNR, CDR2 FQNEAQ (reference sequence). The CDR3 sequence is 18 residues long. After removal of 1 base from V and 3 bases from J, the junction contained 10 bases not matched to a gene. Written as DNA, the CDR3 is TGTGCCAGCAGCTTAGGAGACAGGGGACGTCGATACACCGGGGAGCTGTTTTTT. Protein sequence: CASSLGDRGRRYTGELFF. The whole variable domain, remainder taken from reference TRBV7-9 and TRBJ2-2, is DTGVSQNPRHKITKRGQNVTFRCDPISEHNRLYWYRQTLGQGPEFLTYFQNEAQLEKSRLLSDRFSAERPKGSFSTLEIQRTEQGDSAMYLCASSLGDRGRRYTGELFFGEGSRLTVL.

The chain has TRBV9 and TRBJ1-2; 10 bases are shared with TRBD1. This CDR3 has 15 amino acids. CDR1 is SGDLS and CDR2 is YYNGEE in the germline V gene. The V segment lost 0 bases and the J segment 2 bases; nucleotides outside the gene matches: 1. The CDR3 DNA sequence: TGTGCCAGCAGCGTAGGGACAGGGGGGAACTATGGCTACACCTTC. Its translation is CASSVGTGGNYGYTF. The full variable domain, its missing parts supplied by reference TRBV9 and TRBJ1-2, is DSGVTQTPKHLITATGQRVTLRCSPRSGDLSVYWYQQSLDQGLQFLIQYYNGEERAKGNILERFSAQQFPDLHSELNLSSLELGDSALYFCASSVGTGGNYGYTFGSGTRLTVV.

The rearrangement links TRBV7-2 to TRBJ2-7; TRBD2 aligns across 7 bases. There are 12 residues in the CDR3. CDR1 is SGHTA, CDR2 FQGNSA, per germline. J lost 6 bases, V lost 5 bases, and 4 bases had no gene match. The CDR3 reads CASSRLAAEQYF. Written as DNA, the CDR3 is TGTGCCAGCAGCCGACTAGCTGCCGAGCAGTACTTC.

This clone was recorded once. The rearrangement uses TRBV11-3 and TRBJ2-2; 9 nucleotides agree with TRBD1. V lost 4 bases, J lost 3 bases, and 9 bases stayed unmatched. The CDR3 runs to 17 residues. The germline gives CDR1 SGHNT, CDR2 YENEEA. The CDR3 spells CASSWIPGQGDTGELFF. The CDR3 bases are TGTGCCAGCAGCTGGATCCCGGGACAGGGAGACACCGGGGAGCTGTTTTTT.

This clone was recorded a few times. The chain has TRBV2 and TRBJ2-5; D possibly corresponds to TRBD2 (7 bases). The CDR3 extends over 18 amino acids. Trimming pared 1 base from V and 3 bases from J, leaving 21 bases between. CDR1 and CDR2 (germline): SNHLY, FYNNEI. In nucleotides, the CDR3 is TGTGCCAGCAGTGAAGTTGGCCTGGGGGGGGGCAGCGAAGAGACCCAGTACTTC. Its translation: CASSEVGLGGGSEETQYF.

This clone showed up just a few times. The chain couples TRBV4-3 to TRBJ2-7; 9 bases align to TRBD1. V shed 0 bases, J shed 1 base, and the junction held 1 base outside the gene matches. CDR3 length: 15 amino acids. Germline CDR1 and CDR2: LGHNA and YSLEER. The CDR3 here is CASSQEGTGSYEQYF. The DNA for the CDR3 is TGCGCCAGCAGCCAAGAAGGGACAGGGTCCTACGAGCAGTACTTC.

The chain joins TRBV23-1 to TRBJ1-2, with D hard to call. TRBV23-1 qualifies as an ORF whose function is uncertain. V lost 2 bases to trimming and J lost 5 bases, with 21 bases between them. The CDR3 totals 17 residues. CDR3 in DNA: TGCGCCAGCAGTCAAGCGCCTGAGCCATCTTTTTTATATGGCTACACCTTC. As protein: CASSQAPEPSFLYGYTF.

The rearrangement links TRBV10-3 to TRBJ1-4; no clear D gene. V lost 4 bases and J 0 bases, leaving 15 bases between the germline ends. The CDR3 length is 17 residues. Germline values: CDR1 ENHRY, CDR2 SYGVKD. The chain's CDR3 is CAISGGEGSATNEKLFF. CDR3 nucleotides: TGTGCCATCAGTGGTGGGGAGGGTAGTGCAACTAATGAAAAACTGTTTTTT.

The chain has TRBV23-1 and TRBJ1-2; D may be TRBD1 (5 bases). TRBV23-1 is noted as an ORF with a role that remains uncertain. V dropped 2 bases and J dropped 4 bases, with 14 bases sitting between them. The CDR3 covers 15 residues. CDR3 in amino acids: CASSQNPGRAYGYTF. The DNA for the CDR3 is TGCGCCAGCAGTCAAAATCCGGGCAGGGCCTATGGCTACACCTTC.

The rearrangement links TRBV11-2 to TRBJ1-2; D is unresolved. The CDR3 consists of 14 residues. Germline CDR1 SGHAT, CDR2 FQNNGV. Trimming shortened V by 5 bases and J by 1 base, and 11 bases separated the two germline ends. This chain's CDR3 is CASSRGASNYGYTF. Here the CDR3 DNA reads TGTGCCAGCAGCAGAGGAGCCAGTAACTATGGCTACACCTTC.

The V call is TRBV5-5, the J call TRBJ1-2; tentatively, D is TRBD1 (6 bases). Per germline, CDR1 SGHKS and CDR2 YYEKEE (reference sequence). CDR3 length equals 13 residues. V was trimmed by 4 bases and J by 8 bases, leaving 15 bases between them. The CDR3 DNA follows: TGTGCCAGCAGCCTACAGGGTGAGAAAGGCTACACCTTC. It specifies CASSLQGEKGYTF.

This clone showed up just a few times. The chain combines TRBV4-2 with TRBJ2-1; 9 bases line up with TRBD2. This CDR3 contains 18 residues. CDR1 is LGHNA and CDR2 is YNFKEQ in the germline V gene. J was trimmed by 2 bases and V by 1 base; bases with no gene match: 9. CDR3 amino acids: CASSQVPAGGVAYNEQFF. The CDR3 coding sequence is TGTGCCAGCAGCCAAGTTCCGGCGGGGGGGGTAGCCTACAATGAGCAGTTCTTC.

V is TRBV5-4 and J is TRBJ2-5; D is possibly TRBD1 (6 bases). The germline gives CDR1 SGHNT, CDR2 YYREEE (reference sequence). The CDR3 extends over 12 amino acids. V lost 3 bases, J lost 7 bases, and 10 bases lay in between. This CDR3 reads CASSSGAVTQYF. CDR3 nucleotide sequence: TGTGCCAGCAGCTCAGGGGCAGTGACCCAGTACTTC.

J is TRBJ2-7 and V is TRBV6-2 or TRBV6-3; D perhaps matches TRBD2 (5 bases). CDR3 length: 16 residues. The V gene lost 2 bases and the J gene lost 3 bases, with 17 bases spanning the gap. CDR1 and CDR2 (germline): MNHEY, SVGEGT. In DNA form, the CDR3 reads TGTGCCAGCAGTTACCAAGAACGGGGAACTCTCTACGAGCAGTACTTC. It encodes CASSYQERGTLYEQYF.

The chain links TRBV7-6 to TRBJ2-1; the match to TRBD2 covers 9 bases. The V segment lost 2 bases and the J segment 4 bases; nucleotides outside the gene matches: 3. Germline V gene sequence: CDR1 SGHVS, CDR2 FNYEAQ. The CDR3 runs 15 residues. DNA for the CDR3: TGTGCCAGCAGCTTATTAGCGGGGGTGTACAATGAGCAGTTCTTC. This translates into CASSLLAGVYNEQFF.

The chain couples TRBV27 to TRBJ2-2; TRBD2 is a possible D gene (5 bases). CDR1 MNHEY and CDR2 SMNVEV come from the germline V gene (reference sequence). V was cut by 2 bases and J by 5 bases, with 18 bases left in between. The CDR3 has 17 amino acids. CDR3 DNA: TGTGCCAGCAGTTTAGAACCTAGCTCACGGGGTACCGGGGAGCTGTTTTTT. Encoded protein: CASSLEPSSRGTGELFF.

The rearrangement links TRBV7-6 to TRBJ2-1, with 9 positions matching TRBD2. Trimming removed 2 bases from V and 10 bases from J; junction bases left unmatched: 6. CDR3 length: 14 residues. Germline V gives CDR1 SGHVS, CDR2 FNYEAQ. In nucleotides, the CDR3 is TGTGCCAGCAGCTTAAGCGGGGGGCCCCAAGAGCAGTTCTTC. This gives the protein CASSLSGGPQEQFF. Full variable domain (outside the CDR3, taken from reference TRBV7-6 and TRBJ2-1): GAGVSQSPRYKVTKRGQDVALRCDPISGHVSLYWYRQALGQGPEFLTYFNYEAQQDKSGLPNDRFSAERPEGSISTLTIQRTEQRDSAMYRCASSLSGGPQEQFFGPGTRLTVL.

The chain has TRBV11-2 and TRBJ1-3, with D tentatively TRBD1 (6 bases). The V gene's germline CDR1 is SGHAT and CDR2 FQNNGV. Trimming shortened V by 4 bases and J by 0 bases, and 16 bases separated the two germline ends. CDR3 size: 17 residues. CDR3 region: CASSSYRQDRSGNTIYF. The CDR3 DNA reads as TGTGCCAGCAGCTCATACCGACAGGATCGCTCTGGAAACACCATATATTTT.

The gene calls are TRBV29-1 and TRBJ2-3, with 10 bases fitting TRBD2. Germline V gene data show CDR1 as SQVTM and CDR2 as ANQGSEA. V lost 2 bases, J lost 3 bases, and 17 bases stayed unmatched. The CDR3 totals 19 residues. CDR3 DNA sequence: TGCAGCGTTGAAATGCGGGAAATCTCAGCGGGGGGGGTAACAGATACGCAGTATTTT. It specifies CSVEMREISAGGVTDTQYF.

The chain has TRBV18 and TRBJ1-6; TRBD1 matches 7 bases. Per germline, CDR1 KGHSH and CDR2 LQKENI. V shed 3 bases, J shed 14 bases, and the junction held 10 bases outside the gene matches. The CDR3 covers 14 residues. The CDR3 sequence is CASSPRQGEGTLHF. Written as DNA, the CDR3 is TGTGCCAGCTCACCCAGACAGGGTGAGGGGACCCTCCACTTT.

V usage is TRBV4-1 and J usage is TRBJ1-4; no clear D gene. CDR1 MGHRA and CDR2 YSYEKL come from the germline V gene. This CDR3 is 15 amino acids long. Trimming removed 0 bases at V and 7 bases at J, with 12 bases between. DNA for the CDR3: TGCGCCAGCAGCCAAGAGTGGGCGATCGGTGAAAAACTGTTTTTT. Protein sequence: CASSQEWAIGEKLFF.

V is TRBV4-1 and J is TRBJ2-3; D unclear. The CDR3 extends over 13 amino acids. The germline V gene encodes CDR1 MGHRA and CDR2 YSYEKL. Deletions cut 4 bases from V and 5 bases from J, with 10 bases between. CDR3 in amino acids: CASSPLIEDTQYF. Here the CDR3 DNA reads TGCGCCAGCAGCCCTTTGATAGAAGATACGCAGTATTTT.

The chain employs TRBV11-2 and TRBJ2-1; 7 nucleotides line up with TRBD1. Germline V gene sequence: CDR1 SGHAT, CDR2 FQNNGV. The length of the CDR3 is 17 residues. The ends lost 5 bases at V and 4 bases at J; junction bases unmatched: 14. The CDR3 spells CASSAIRRTGKYNEQFF. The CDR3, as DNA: TGTGCCAGCAGCGCGATCCGGCGGACAGGAAAATACAATGAGCAGTTCTTC.

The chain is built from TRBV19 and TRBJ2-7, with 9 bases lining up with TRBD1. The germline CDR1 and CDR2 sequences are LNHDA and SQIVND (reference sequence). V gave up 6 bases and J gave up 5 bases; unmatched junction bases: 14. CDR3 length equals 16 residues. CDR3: CASRGGQGYPPNEQYF. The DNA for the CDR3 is TGTGCCAGTAGGGGGGGACAGGGATATCCCCCTAACGAGCAGTACTTC.

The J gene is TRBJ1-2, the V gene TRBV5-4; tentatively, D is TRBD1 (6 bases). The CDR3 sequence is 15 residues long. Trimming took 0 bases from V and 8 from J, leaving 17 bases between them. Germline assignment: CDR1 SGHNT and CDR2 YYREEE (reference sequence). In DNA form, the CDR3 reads TGTGCCAGCAGCTTGGCGGGGGGGGGCCCGGAGGGCTACACCTTC. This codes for CASSLAGGGPEGYTF.

The CDR3: CASSQEGNRALQETQYF. The CDR3 DNA follows: TGTGCCAGCAGCCAAGAGGGGAACAGGGCCCTCCAAGAGACCCAGTACTTC. The chain uses TRBV3-1 (or the pseudogene TRBV3-2) and TRBJ2-5; D is possibly TRBD1 (6 bases). Trimming removed 0 bases from V and 1 base from J, with 15 bases in between. The CDR3 consists of 17 residues. CDR1 and CDR2 from the germline V gene are LGHDT and YNNKEL (reference sequence).

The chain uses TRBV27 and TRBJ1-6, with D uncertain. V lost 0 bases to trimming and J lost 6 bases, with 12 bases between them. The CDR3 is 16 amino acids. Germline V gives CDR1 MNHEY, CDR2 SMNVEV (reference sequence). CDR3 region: CASSLSRQSPNSPLHF. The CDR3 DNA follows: TGTGCCAGCAGTTTATCGAGGCAATCCCCTAATTCACCCCTCCACTTT.